These 20 T cell receptor beta chains came from one sample sequenced in a study of blood T cell repertoires in COVID-19. Libraries were prepared by immunoSEQ multiplex PCR; TCRdb keeps only in-frame clonotypes and omits some of them. The data hold some 150,000 clones, with 75% to 80% observed a single time. The sample comprised PBMCs or T cells enriched from blood (not recorded which). These receptors originate from a woman aged 45-65 years who had recovered from COVID-19.

The rearrangement links TRBV3-1 (or the pseudogene TRBV3-2) to TRBJ1-1; no definite D call. Germline V CDR1 and CDR2: LGHDT, YNNKEL (reference sequence). The V end was cut by 1 base, the J end by 11 bases, with 8 bases between. This CDR3 has 11 residues. The CDR3 DNA reads TGTGCCAGCAGCCAAGCTGACTCGGCTTTCTTT. Protein: CASSQADSAFF.

The CDR3 DNA sequence: TGTGCCAGCAGCCGCACGACAGGCCCCAATCAGCCCCAGCATTTT. It encodes CASSRTTGPNQPQHF. The chain couples TRBV6-5 to TRBJ1-5; perhaps TRBD1 as D (6 bases). Germline lookup yields CDR1 MNHEY and CDR2 SVGAGI. This CDR3 has 15 amino acids. Trimming stripped 6 bases from V and 3 bases from J, with 15 bases between.

The chain joins TRBV7-3 to TRBJ2-2, with TRBD2 identical over 9 bases. V gave up 1 base and J gave up 7 bases; unmatched junction bases: 7. CDR1 and CDR2 (germline): SGHTA, FQGTGA. This CDR3 contains 16 residues. Here the CDR3 DNA reads TGTGCCAGCAGCTTAAAGCCTAGCGGGGAGGGCGGGGAGCTGTTTTTT. Translating it yields CASSLKPSGEGGELFF.

V gene TRBV28 combines with J gene TRBJ2-2; 8 bases match TRBD2. CDR1 is MDHEN and CDR2 is SYDVKM in the germline V gene. CDR3 length: 15 amino acids. After removal of 4 bases from V and 4 bases from J, the junction contained 5 bases not matched to a gene. Here the CDR3 DNA reads TGTGCCAGCAGTTCCGGGGCGGGGGGCACCGGGGAGCTGTTTTTT. This gives the protein CASSSGAGGTGELFF. Full variable domain (rest looked up from reference TRBV28 and TRBJ2-2): DVKVTQSSRYLVKRTGEKVFLECVQDMDHENMFWYRQDPGLGLRLIYFSYDVKMKEKGDIPEGYSVSREKKERFSLILESASTNQTSMYLCASSSGAGGTGELFFGEGSRLTVL.

The rearrangement uses TRBV5-1 and TRBJ1-2; possible D gene TRBD1, 6 bases. CDR1 and CDR2 (germline): SGHRS, YFSETQ. Trimming shortened V by 1 base and J by 8 bases, and 12 bases separated the two germline ends. The CDR3 is 13 residues long. Written as DNA, the CDR3 is TGCGCCAGCAGCTTGACAGGGACCTGGGGCTACACCTTC. This sequence encodes CASSLTGTWGYTF.

V is TRBV7-9 and J is TRBJ1-1; D remains unclear. Trimming stripped 3 bases from V and 7 bases from J, with 15 bases between. In germline, CDR1 is SEHNR, CDR2 FQNEAQ (reference sequence). CDR3 length equals 14 residues. CDR3 DNA sequence: TGTGCCAGCAGCTTTGGGTCGGGCGGGTATGAAGCTTTCTTT. It yields the protein CASSFGSGGYEAFF.

This clone was seen once. V and J are TRBV6-5 and TRBJ1-6; 10 positions agree with TRBD1. The germline gives CDR1 MNHEY, CDR2 SVGAGI. The J segment lost 8 bases and the V segment lost 5 bases, leaving 6 bases of the junction unmatched. CDR3 length: 15 residues. Written as DNA, the CDR3 is TGTGCCAGCAGTCCCTCGACAGGGGGCGATTCACCCCTCCACTTT. Amino acid sequence: CASSPSTGGDSPLHF.

The genes are TRBV2 and TRBJ2-3; tentative D call: TRBD2 (6 bases). The CDR3 extends over 17 amino acids. CDR1 and CDR2 from the germline V gene are SNHLY and FYNNEI. Trimming removed 0 bases at V and 0 bases at J, with 13 bases between. CDR3 sequence reads: CASSEAWRGRSTDTQYF. The CDR3 DNA reads as TGTGCCAGCAGTGAAGCGTGGAGGGGACGGAGCACAGATACGCAGTATTTT. Complete variable domain (other parts from reference TRBV2 and TRBJ2-3): EPEVTQTPSHQVTQMGQEVILRCVPISNHLYFYWYRQILGQKVEFLVSFYNNEISEKSEIFDDQFSVERPDGSNFTLKIRSTKLEDSAMYFCASSEAWRGRSTDTQYFGPGTRLTVL.

The rearrangement joins TRBV5-4 to TRBJ2-7; D not certain. V was shortened by 4 bases and J by 4 bases, with 6 bases between the two germline ends. Germline V lookup: CDR1 SGHNT, CDR2 YYREEE (reference sequence). The CDR3 covers 11 residues. The CDR3 nucleotides are TGTGCCAGCAGCCTCTTTTACGAGCAGTACTTC. The encoded protein is CASSLFYEQYF.

The J gene is TRBJ1-1, the V gene TRBV12-3 or TRBV12-4; D is perhaps TRBD1 (6 bases). CDR3 length: 13 amino acids. Trimming shortened V by 6 bases and J by 10 bases, and 18 bases separated the two germline ends. The CDR3 loop reads CASSTKQGTVAFF. The CDR3 region has the DNA TGTGCCAGCAGCACAAAACAGGGTACGGTAGCTTTCTTT.

Comments on this clone: Relative to the germline gene, one junction end is altered; a read error may explain this. V usage is TRBV7-7 and J usage is TRBJ2-3; 12 bases map to TRBD2. Per the germline V gene, CDR1 is SSHAT and CDR2 is FNYEAQ (reference sequence). This CDR3 spans 18 amino acids. CDR3 amino acids: CASSPLAGGFSIPDTQYF. The CDR3 nucleotides are TGTGCTAGCAGCCCACTAGCGGGGGGATTCTCAATTCCAGATACGCAGTATTTT.

This clone was picked up a small number of times. The chain uses TRBV6-4 and TRBJ2-2; D may be TRBD1 (6 bases). Trimming took 3 bases from V and 5 from J, leaving 13 bases between them. The CDR3 totals 15 residues. Germline V lookup: CDR1 MRHNA, CDR2 SNTAGT. The CDR3 DNA reads as TGTGCCAGCAGTGAGGTACAGGGAGAAACCGGGGAGCTGTTTTTT. The encoded protein is CASSEVQGETGELFF.

This chain joins TRBV5-1 and TRBJ2-3; no clear D gene. CDR1 and CDR2 (germline): SGHRS, YFSETQ. With 0 bases removed from V and 0 bases from J, the gap between germline ends came to 5 bases. The CDR3 sequence is 14 residues long. This chain's CDR3 is CASSLAQSTDTQYF. The DNA for the CDR3 is TGCGCCAGCAGCTTGGCTCAGAGCACAGATACGCAGTATTTT. Supplemented by reference TRBV5-1 and TRBJ2-3, the full variable domain reads KAGVTQTPRYLIKTRGQQVTLSCSPISGHRSVSWYQQTPGQGLQFLFEYFSETQRNKGNFPGRFSGRQFSNSRSEMNVSTLELGDSALYLCASSLAQSTDTQYFGPGTRLTVL.

The chain is built from TRBV6-5 and TRBJ2-2; 10 bases are a match to TRBD1. Losses at the gene ends were 5 bases for V and 4 bases for J; bases not matched to a gene: 4. The CDR3 totals 15 residues. Looked up from germline, CDR1 is MNHEY and CDR2 is SVGAGI. The CDR3 here is CASSPGQGGTGELFF. The CDR3 coding sequence is TGTGCCAGCAGTCCCGGACAGGGGGGCACCGGGGAGCTGTTTTTT.

This clone was counted between two and nine times. Written as DNA, the CDR3 is TGTGCCAGCAGTGAAGCCCGGGGGGCCTCCTACAATGAGCAGTTCTTC. This gives the protein CASSEARGASYNEQFF. The gene calls are TRBV6-4 and TRBJ2-1; maybe TRBD2 (7 bases). Germline V gives CDR1 MRHNA, CDR2 SNTAGT. This CDR3 region has 16 residues. Deletions cut 3 bases from V and 0 bases from J, with 12 bases between.

This chain joins TRBV20-1 and TRBJ2-7, with TRBD1 matching 9 bases. Unmatched junction bases numbered 6, after V lost 3 bases and J lost 6 bases. There are 13 residues in the CDR3. The germline gives CDR1 DFQATT, CDR2 SNEGSKA (reference sequence). DNA of the CDR3: TGCAGTGCTAGTGGGGGACAGGGAGGCGAGCAGTACTTC. Its protein is CSASGGQGGEQYF.

The rearrangement links TRBV7-8 to TRBJ2-2; D ambiguous. The CDR3 runs to 12 residues. Germline V lookup: CDR1 SGHVS, CDR2 FQNEAQ. V lost 5 bases and J lost 6, with 7 bases in between. The CDR3 spells CASSPYAGELFF. CDR3 DNA: TGTGCCAGCAGCCCCTATGCCGGGGAGCTGTTTTTT.

This chain links TRBV29-1 with TRBJ1-3; a possible D gene is TRBD1 (5 bases). The CDR3 is 13 amino acids. V gave up 1 base and J gave up 2 bases, with 6 bases separating them. CDR1 is SQVTM and CDR2 is ANQGSEA in the germline V gene. The CDR3 region is CSVEGGAGNTIYF. Written as DNA, the CDR3 is TGCAGCGTTGAAGGGGGGGCTGGAAACACCATATATTTT. Drawing the rest from reference TRBV29-1 and TRBJ1-3, the complete variable domain is SAVISQKPSRDICQRGTSLTIQCQVDSQVTMMFWYRQQPGQSLTLIATANQGSEATYESGFVIDKFPISRPNLTFSTLTVSNMSPEDSSIYLCSVEGGAGNTIYFGEGSWLTVV.

The V call is TRBV10-1, the J call TRBJ1-1, with TRBD1 matching 7 bases. CDR1 WNHNN and CDR2 SYGVQD come from the germline V gene (reference sequence). The V and J ends lost 2 bases and 1 base, in that order; junction bases with no gene match: 7. This CDR3 region has 16 residues. The CDR3 nucleotides read TGCGCCAGCAGTGAGGACAGGGTATGGAGGAACACTGAAGCTTTCTTT. Translated, it gives CASSEDRVWRNTEAFF.

The CDR3 loop is CASSLSTSGTYNEQFF. The CDR3 DNA is TGTGCCAGCAGTTTATCGACTAGCGGGACCTACAATGAGCAGTTCTTC. This sequence joins TRBV27 and TRBJ2-1; 11 positions agree with TRBD2. V gave up 0 bases and J gave up 2 bases; unmatched junction bases: 0. There are 16 residues in the CDR3. The germline CDR1 and CDR2 sequences are MNHEY and SMNVEV (reference sequence).